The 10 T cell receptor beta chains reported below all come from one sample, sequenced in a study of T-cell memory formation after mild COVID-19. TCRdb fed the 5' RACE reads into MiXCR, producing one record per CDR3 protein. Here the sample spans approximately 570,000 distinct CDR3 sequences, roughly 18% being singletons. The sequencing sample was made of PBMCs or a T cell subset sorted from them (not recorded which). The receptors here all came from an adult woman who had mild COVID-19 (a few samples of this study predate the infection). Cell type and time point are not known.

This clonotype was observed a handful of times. The chain's CDR3 is CASSKQQGPQNSNQPQHF. CDR3 nucleotides: TGTGCCAGCTCAAAGCAGCAGGGGCCTCAGAATAGCAATCAGCCCCAGCATTTT. V and J are TRBV18 and TRBJ1-5; a weak D match, TRBD1 (6 bases). Germline CDR1 KGHSH, CDR2 LQKENI. V lost 5 bases to trimming and J lost 0 bases, with 20 bases between them. The CDR3 has 18 amino acids.

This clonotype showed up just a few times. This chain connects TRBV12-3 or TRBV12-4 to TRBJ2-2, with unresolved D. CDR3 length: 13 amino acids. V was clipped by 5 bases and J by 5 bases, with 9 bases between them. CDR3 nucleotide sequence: TGTGCCAGCAGTCGGACCTGGACCGGGGAGCTGTTTTTT. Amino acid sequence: CASSRTWTGELFF.

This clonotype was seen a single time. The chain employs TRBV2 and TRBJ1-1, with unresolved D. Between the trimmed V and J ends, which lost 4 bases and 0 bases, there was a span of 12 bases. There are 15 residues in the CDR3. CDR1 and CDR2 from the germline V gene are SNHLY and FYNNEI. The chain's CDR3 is CASSAVQAMNTEAFF. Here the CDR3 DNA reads TGTGCCAGCAGTGCGGTCCAGGCAATGAACACTGAAGCTTTCTTT.

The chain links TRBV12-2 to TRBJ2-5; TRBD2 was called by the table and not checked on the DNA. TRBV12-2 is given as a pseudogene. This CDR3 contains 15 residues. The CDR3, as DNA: TGTGCAAGTCGCTTACTAGCGGGGGACCAAGAGACCCAGTACTTC. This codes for CASRLLAGDQETQYF.

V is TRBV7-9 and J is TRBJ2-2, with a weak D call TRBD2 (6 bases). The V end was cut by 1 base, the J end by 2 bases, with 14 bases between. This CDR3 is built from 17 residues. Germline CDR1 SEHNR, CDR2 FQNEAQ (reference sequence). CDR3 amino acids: CASSLEWRTTNTGELFF. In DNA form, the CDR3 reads TGTGCCAGCAGCTTAGAGTGGCGGACTACAAACACCGGGGAGCTGTTTTTT.

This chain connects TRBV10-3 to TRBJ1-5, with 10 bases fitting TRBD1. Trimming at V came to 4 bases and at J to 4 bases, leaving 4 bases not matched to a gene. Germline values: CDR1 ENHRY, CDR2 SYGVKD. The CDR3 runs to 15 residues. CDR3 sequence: CAISAGQGGNQPQHF. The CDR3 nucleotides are TGTGCCATCAGTGCTGGACAGGGGGGGAATCAGCCCCAGCATTTT.

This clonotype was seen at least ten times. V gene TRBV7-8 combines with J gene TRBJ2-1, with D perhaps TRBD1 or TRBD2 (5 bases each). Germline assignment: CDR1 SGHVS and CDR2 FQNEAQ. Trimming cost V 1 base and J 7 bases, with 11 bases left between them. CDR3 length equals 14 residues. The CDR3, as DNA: TGTGCCAGCAGCTTAGTGGGACCCCGGAATGAGCAGTTCTTC. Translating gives CASSLVGPRNEQFF.

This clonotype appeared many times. The CDR3 is CASSLPSGSSYNEQFF. CDR3 DNA: TGCGCCAGCAGCCTACCTAGCGGAAGCTCCTACAATGAGCAGTTCTTC. This chain connects TRBV5-1 to TRBJ2-1, with 7 bases fitting TRBD2. This CDR3 is built from 16 residues. Per germline, CDR1 SGHRS and CDR2 YFSETQ. J was trimmed by 0 bases and V by 4 bases; bases with no gene match: 7.

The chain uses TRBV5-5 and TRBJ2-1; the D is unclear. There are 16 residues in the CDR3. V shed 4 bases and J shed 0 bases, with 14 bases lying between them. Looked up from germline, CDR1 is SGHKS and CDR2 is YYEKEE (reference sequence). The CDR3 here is CASSLPALRSYNEQFF. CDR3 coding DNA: TGTGCCAGCAGCCTGCCGGCCCTCCGCTCCTACAATGAGCAGTTCTTC.

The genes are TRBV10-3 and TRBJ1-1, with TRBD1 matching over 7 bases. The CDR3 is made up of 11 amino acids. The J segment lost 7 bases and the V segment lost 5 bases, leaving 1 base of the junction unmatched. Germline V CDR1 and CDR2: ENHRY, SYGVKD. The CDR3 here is CAISPGGEAFF. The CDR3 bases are TGTGCCATCAGTCCAGGGGGTGAAGCTTTCTTT.